Shown below are 8 T cell receptor beta chains from a single sample sequenced in a study of OX40 agonist ivuxolimab in advanced cancers. Repertoires were generated with immunoSEQ multiplex PCR, while TCRdb's copy carries only in-frame clones and drops some. The data contain roughly 63,000 clones, roughly 86% of them singletons. The sample consisted of CD4+ or CD8+ T cells sorted from blood, taken in a trial of the OX40 agonist ivuxolimab. These receptors were taken from an adult with an advanced solid tumor such as melanoma, head and neck, liver or kidney cancer.

This clone appeared a single time. This chain uses TRBV10-3 with TRBJ1-3; 10 bases match TRBD1. V was pared by 11 bases and J by 3 bases, with 10 bases of the junction left unmatched. The CDR3 totals 15 residues. Germline CDR1 reads ENHRY; CDR2 reads SYGVKD. CDR3 nucleotides: TGTGCCGCAAAGCTGGGACAGGGGATTGGAAACACCATATATTTT. Translated, it gives CAAKLGQGIGNTIYF.

This clone was picked up one time. This rearrangement joins TRBV19 to TRBJ2-3, with 12 nucleotides matching TRBD2. Germline CDR1 and CDR2: LNHDA and SQIVND (reference sequence). V lost 6 bases, J lost 4 bases, and 8 bases stayed unmatched. The CDR3 spans 16 residues. CDR3 DNA sequence: TGTGCCAGTAGGAGGACTAGCGGGGCCCCTGCAGATACGCAGTATTTT. Translation gives CASRRTSGAPADTQYF.

V usage is TRBV15 and J usage is TRBJ2-6; D remains unclear. V was shortened by 1 base and J by 2 bases, with 0 bases between the two germline ends. Germline CDR1 reads LNHNV; CDR2 reads YYDKDF (reference sequence). This CDR3 is built from 13 residues. This CDR3 is CATSRAGANVLTF. DNA for the CDR3: TGTGCCACCAGCAGAGCTGGGGCCAACGTCCTGACTTTC.

V and J are TRBV27 and TRBJ2-7; 8 bases agree with TRBD1. Unmatched junction bases numbered 12, after V lost 4 bases and J lost 7 bases. The germline V gene has CDR1 MNHEY and CDR2 SMNVEV (reference sequence). The CDR3 sequence is 15 residues long. As DNA, the CDR3 is TGTGCCAGCAGTTCCGCCCCAGGGGGCGCTGGGGAGCAGTACTTC. It is translated as CASSSAPGGAGEQYF.

The J gene is TRBJ1-5, the V gene TRBV7-2; tentatively, D is TRBD1 (5 bases). V shed 4 bases and J shed 6 bases, with 10 bases lying between them. Germline V CDR1 and CDR2: SGHTA, FQGNSA. This CDR3 has 13 amino acids. CDR3 DNA: TGTGCCAGCAGCTCCTTCGGGGGTCAGCCCCAGCATTTT. Protein product: CASSSFGGQPQHF.

This clone was seen only a few times. The genes are TRBV5-1 and TRBJ1-2; D not resolved. Per the germline V gene, CDR1 is SGHRS and CDR2 is YFSETQ. This CDR3 contains 15 residues. Trimming stripped 4 bases from V and 4 bases from J, with 17 bases between. The CDR3 protein is CASSPGSLRLYGYTF. As DNA, the CDR3 is TGCGCCAGCAGCCCGGGGAGCCTTCGACTCTATGGCTACACCTTC.

This clone was seen just once. The gene calls are TRBV29-1 and TRBJ2-1; 9 bases are a match to TRBD1. V was clipped by 0 bases and J by 7 bases; unmatched bases: 1. The germline V gene has CDR1 SQVTM and CDR2 ANQGSEA. There are 13 residues in the CDR3. The CDR3 is CSVEEGQGNEQFF. In nucleotides, the CDR3 is TGCAGCGTTGAAGAGGGACAGGGAAATGAGCAGTTCTTC.

This clone is a singleton in its sample. The chain is built from TRBV5-1 and TRBJ2-1; D remains unclear. Germline lookup yields CDR1 SGHRS and CDR2 YFSETQ. The CDR3 contains 14 residues. V lost 0 bases, J lost 3 bases, and 7 bases lay in between. CDR3 coding DNA: TGCGCCAGCAGCTTGGCCGCAGTCTACAATGAGCAGTTCTTC. It is translated as CASSLAAVYNEQFF.